What follows is one T cell receptor (beta chain) and its context. The antigen is undetermined. These data belong to a study of cytomegalovirus exposure and HLA in healthy donors. Overall study results and limits: Generally TCR sequences proved uncommon, though certain public TCRs appeared in numerous donors.

The method was immunoSEQ multiplex PCR; TCRdb's version includes in-frame clones alone and lacks a portion of them. The data hold 100,000 to 150,000 clones, with under 90% observed a single time. The TCR comes from a woman aged 18-29 years in good health and CMV-seronegative. Material for sequencing was PBMCs.

CDR3 sequence: CASSLGTRGLGETQYF. The CDR3 DNA is TGTGCCAGCAGCTTAGGGACGCGGGGGCTCGGAGAGACCCAGTACTTC. The V call is TRBV11-2, the J call TRBJ2-5; the D gene is possibly TRBD2 (7 bases). Germline V gene data show CDR1 as SGHAT and CDR2 as FQNNGV. This CDR3 region has 16 residues. V lost 1 base and J 4 bases, leaving 16 bases between the germline ends.